Below are 2 T cell receptor beta chains sequenced from a single sample in a study of blood T cell repertoires in COVID-19. Here immunoSEQ multiplex PCR was the method, and the copy in TCRdb shows in-frame clones only, minus some. This table holds 300,000 to 400,000 clones, around 88% found once. The sample was peripheral blood. The receptors shown here come from a man aged 25-45 years with active or convalescent COVID-19.

The chain joins TRBV7-3 to TRBJ2-3; D might be TRBD2 (6 bases). CDR3 length: 14 residues. Trimming removed 3 bases at V and 3 bases at J, with 10 bases between. Germline V gene sequence: CDR1 SGHTA, CDR2 FQGTGA. The CDR3 nucleotides are TGTGCCAGCAGCTTTGGAGGGCCTACAGATACGCAGTATTTT. Translated: CASSFGGPTDTQYF.

The chain links TRBV30 to TRBJ2-1; 8 nucleotides agree with TRBD2. The ends lost 2 bases at V and 5 bases at J; junction bases unmatched: 8. CDR3 length: 15 amino acids. Germline V gives CDR1 GTSNPN, CDR2 SVGIG (reference sequence). The CDR3 reads CAWSWASGGDNEQFF. DNA of the CDR3: TGTGCCTGGAGTTGGGCCAGCGGGGGTGACAATGAGCAGTTCTTC.